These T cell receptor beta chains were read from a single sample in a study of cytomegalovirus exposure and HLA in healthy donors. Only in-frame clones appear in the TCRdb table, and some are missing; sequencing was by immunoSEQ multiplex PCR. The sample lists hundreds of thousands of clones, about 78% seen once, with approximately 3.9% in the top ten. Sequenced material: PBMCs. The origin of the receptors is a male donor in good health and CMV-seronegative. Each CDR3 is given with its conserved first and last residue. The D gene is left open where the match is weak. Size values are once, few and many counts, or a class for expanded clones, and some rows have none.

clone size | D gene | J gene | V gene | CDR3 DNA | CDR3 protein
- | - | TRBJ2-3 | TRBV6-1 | TGTGCCACCTATCAGCAGGGTGCAGATACGCAGTATTTT | CATYQQGADTQYF
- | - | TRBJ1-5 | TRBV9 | TGTGCCAGCAGCGCAGGGGCCGGCAATCAGCCCCAGCATTTT | CASSAGAGNQPQHF
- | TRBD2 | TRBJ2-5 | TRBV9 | TGTGCCAGCAGCGTAGCTCGGTCTTTCGGACTAGCGGGAGGACAAGAGACCCAGTACTTC | CASSVARSFGLAGGQETQYF
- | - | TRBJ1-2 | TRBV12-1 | TGTGCCAGCAGCCCCAACCTAACCAGGGGGCGCAGGCTTTCCAACTATGGCTACACCTTC | CASSPNLTRGRRLSNYGYTF
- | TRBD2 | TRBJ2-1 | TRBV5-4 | TGTGCCAGCAGCTTCCTGGAGGCGGGAGAGAGGGAGCAGTTCTTC | CASSFLEAGEREQFF
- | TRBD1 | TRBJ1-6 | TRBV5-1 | TGCGCCAGCAGCTTGGGTCAGGGGGCGACACCCCTCCACTTT | CASSLGQGATPLHF
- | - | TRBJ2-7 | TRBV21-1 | TGTGCCAGCAGCAACACCTACGAGCAGTACTTC | CASSNTYEQYF
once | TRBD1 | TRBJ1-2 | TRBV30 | TGTGCCTGGGGACAGGGGTACGGCTACACCTTC | CAWGQGYGYTF
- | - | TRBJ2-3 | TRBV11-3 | TGTGCCAGCAGCTTAGCCAGCGGAACGCAGTATTTT | CASSLASGTQYF
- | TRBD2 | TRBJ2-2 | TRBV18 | TGTGCCAGCTCACCCGAACTAGCGGGAGGAAACACCGGGGAGCTGTTTTTT | CASSPELAGGNTGELFF
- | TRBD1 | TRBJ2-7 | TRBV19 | TGTGCCAGCAGTACTTTTAGGACAGGGTTCCACGAGCAGTACTTC | CASSTFRTGFHEQYF
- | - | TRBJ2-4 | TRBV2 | TGTGCCAGCAGTGAAGGAGGCCAGCTAGCCAAAAACATTCAGTACTTC | CASSEGGQLAKNIQYF
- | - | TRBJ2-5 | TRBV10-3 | TGTGCCATCAGTGACAGGGCCGAAGAGACCCAGTACTTC | CAISDRAEETQYF
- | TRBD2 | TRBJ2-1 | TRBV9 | TGTGCCAGCAGCGTAGGCGGGAGGGAATCCTACAATGAGCAGTTCTTC | CASSVGGRESYNEQFF
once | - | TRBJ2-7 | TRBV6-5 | TGTGCCAGCAGCAACTTATACGAGCAGTACTTC | CASSNLYEQYF
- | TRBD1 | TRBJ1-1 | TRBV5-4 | TGTGCCAGCAGCTGGAGGGACAGATTGAACACTGAAGCTTTCTTT | CASSWRDRLNTEAFF